This T cell receptor beta chain was documented in a study of read filtering for tumor transcriptome and immune sequencing. Across the study: Whole-transcriptome libraries were prepared after DNase treatment. Regarding the study as a whole: RNA-seq captured clonotypes less deeply and reliably than IR-seq.

This clonotype came up many times. Its matching antigen is unknown. V lost 6 bases and J lost 5, with 19 bases in between. Germline V gene data show CDR1 as MNHEY and CDR2 as SVGAGI. The CDR3 covers 15 residues. Molecular barcoded adaptors covering alpha/delta and beta/gamma chains were used on roughly 400 ng RNA. TCRdb called the reads again in MiXCR, with one record for every CDR3 protein. The data show 39,000 or so distinct CDR3 sequences, with around 15% seen just once and around 6.5% held by the top ten. Sequencing was done on a sample of a population of CD138-negative cells sorted from bone marrow. The receptor's source is a donor older than 35 with multiple myeloma. This chain connects TRBV6-5 to TRBJ1-2, with D hard to call. As DNA, the CDR3 is TGTGCCAGCAGCTCCCCGCGGACGGGCACGTATGGCTACACCTTC. This codes for CASSSPRTGTYGYTF.